This T cell receptor beta chain was found in a study of T cells in Graves' hyperthyroidism and ophthalmopathy. The junction had 5 bases not matched to a gene; V was cut back by 0 bases and J by 5 bases. Per the germline V gene, CDR1 is LNHNV and CDR2 is YYDKDF (reference sequence). The CDR3 is made up of 16 amino acids. Exclusions: uncontrolled infection, other autoimmune disease, pregnancy, lactation. The diagnoses drew upon clinical symptoms, serum thyroxine and TRAb, thyroid ultrasound and orbital computed tomography. In its sample, this clonotype was seen many times. Amplification of TCR beta CDR3 regions was performed using RNA transcripts as template. The primer set for the first-round RT-PCR of the TCR CDR3 was HTBI. One entry per CDR3 protein results from TCRdb running MiXCR on the multiplex PCR reads. This table holds fewer than 700,000 distinct CDR3 sequences, 15% to 20% found once.

Sequencing was performed on blood. This chain links TRBV15 with TRBJ2-2, with 8 bases lining up with TRBD2. The origin of this receptor is a woman aged 25 to 39 with Graves' hyperthyroidism. CDR3 DNA: TGTGCCACCAGCAGAGAGGGACTAGATGGGACCGGGGAGCTGTTTTTT. Translated: CATSREGLDGTGELFF.